A single sample is the source of the 3 T cell receptor beta chains below, sequenced in a study of cytomegalovirus exposure and HLA in healthy donors. PCR was performed using 60 Vbeta and 13 Jbeta primers. Assay used: immunoSEQ multiplex PCR; TCRdb lists only in-frame clones, some missing. This table holds some 150,000 clones, 63% found once. Material for sequencing was PBMCs. These receptors all stem from a woman in her fifties or sixties in good health and CMV-seropositive.

This clone was observed a few times. The V call is TRBV10-3, the J call TRBJ2-7, with TRBD1 matching 10 bases. CDR3 length equals 17 residues. Trimming took 0 bases from V and 4 from J; bases not matched to a gene: 9. Per the germline V gene, CDR1 is ENHRY and CDR2 is SYGVKD. CDR3 coding DNA: TGTGCCATCAGTGAGTCGATCCCGGGACAGGGGAGGTACGAGCAGTACTTC. Translation: CAISESIPGQGRYEQYF.

This clone appeared a single time. The chain carries TRBV7-2 and TRBJ1-2, with TRBD1 matching over 8 bases. V lost 5 bases to trimming and J lost 4 bases; unmatched junction nucleotides: 3. CDR3 length equals 13 residues. The germline gives CDR1 SGHTA, CDR2 FQGNSA. CDR3 sequence: CASSKGQAYGYTF. The DNA for the CDR3 is TGTGCCAGCAGCAAGGGACAGGCCTATGGCTACACCTTC.

The chain has TRBV28 and TRBJ2-1; 9 nucleotides agree with TRBD2. CDR3 length: 15 residues. The V gene's germline CDR1 is MDHEN and CDR2 SYDVKM. Trimming removed 5 bases from V and 7 bases from J; junction bases left unmatched: 9. CDR3: CASSPFAGGSNEQFF. CDR3 DNA sequence: TGTGCCAGCAGTCCCTTTGCGGGAGGGAGTAATGAGCAGTTCTTC.